These 26 T cell receptor beta chains were sequenced from one sample in a study of shared clonotypes between healthy human individuals. Some clones are missing from TCRdb's copy, which holds only in-frame ones; the method was immunoSEQ multiplex PCR. The sample lists over a million clones, around 75% occurring once. Sequenced material: memory CD4+ T cells sorted from blood. This sample's subset: CD45RA-negative fraction. The receptor set was obtained from a man aged 18 to 29 in good health.

V usage is TRBV28 and J usage is TRBJ1-2; 7 bases are a match to TRBD1. The CDR3 is 15 residues long. Germline V gives CDR1 MDHEN, CDR2 SYDVKM. The ends lost 4 bases at V and 7 bases at J; junction bases unmatched: 12. CDR3 in DNA: TGTGCCAGCAGTTCCTCTTTAGGGGGCGCATTTGGCTACACCTTC. Translating it yields CASSSSLGGAFGYTF.

The V call is TRBV7-2, the J call TRBJ2-4; D perhaps matches TRBD2 (6 bases). The CDR3 loop spans 14 amino acids. The germline V gene encodes CDR1 SGHTA and CDR2 FQGNSA. Trimming left V 0 bases short and J 7 bases short, with 10 bases between. CDR3 sequence (DNA): TGTGCCAGCAGCTTAGCTGGAGGGTTCAACATTCAGTACTTC. This gives the protein CASSLAGGFNIQYF.

The chain employs TRBV5-4 and TRBJ2-1, with TRBD2 matching 11 bases. The V gene end was trimmed by 1 base and the J gene end by 7 bases; junction bases not matched to a gene: 4. The CDR3 is 15 amino acids. Germline V gene lookup returns CDR1 SGHNT and CDR2 YYREEE (reference sequence). The CDR3 DNA reads TGTGCCAGCAGCTTGTCTGCTAGCGGGAGGAATGAGCAGTTCTTC. Its protein product is CASSLSASGRNEQFF.

This chain's CDR3 is CASSFGRGKMDEQYF. CDR3 coding DNA: TGTGCCAGCAGCTTCGGGCGGGGAAAAATGGACGAGCAGTACTTC. The chain joins TRBV7-9 to TRBJ2-7; tentatively, D is TRBD2 (6 bases). Between the trimmed V and J ends, which lost 3 bases and 5 bases, there was a span of 17 bases. The CDR3 is 15 amino acids. Germline loops: CDR1 SEHNR, CDR2 FQNEAQ (reference sequence).

In its sample, this clone was seen a few times. This sequence joins TRBV2 and TRBJ1-1; 8 nucleotides align to TRBD1. Germline V gene lookup returns CDR1 SNHLY and CDR2 FYNNEI. The CDR3 is 13 residues long. With V trimmed by 5 bases and J by 4 bases, 3 bases remained unmatched. CDR3 in DNA: TGTGCCAGCAGTCTAACAGGGGGCACTGAAGCTTTCTTT. Its translation is CASSLTGGTEAFF.

The rearrangement uses TRBV19 and TRBJ1-5; D might be TRBD1 (5 bases). The germline CDR1 and CDR2 sequences are LNHDA and SQIVND (reference sequence). Trimming pared 5 bases from V and 9 bases from J, leaving 20 bases between. The CDR3 is made up of 15 amino acids. This CDR3 reads CASSVTPAPGWPQHF. In DNA, the CDR3 is TGTGCCAGTAGTGTTACCCCGGCTCCAGGGTGGCCCCAGCATTTT.

The CDR3 bases are TGCGCCAGCAGCTATCAGGGAGAGACTGAAGCTTTCTTT. This translates into CASSYQGETEAFF. The V and J genes are TRBV5-1 and TRBJ1-1; tentative D call: TRBD1 (5 bases). CDR3 length equals 13 residues. CDR1 and CDR2 from the germline V gene are SGHRS and YFSETQ. Trimming cost V 3 bases and J 5 bases, with 11 bases left between them.

Notes on this clone: Other DNA sequences of this sample code for an identical CDR3. The V call is TRBV5-4, the J call TRBJ1-4; D is unclear. The CDR3 has 14 amino acids. V was trimmed by 0 bases and J by 2 bases, leaving 5 bases between them. CDR1 and CDR2 from the germline V gene are SGHNT and YYREEE (reference sequence). As DNA, the CDR3 is TGTGCCAGCAGCTTGGGGTCTACTAATGAAAAACTGTTTTTT. Translating gives CASSLGSTNEKLFF. The whole variable domain, remainder taken from reference TRBV5-4 and TRBJ1-4, is ETGVTQSPTHLIKTRGQQVTLRCSSQSGHNTVSWYQQALGQGPQFIFQYYREEENGRGNFPPRFSGLQFPNYSSELNVNALELDDSALYLCASSLGSTNEKLFFGSGTQLSVL.

V is TRBV27 and J is TRBJ2-5; tentative D call: TRBD2 (5 bases). This CDR3 comprises 14 residues. V lost 6 bases and J 4 bases, leaving 15 bases between the germline ends. CDR1 and CDR2 (germline): MNHEY, SMNVEV (reference sequence). CDR3 protein: CASRLIRTAETQYF. The CDR3 DNA sequence: TGTGCCAGCAGATTAATACGGACTGCAGAGACCCAGTACTTC.

The chain has TRBV30 and TRBJ1-5; D unresolved. The CDR3 spans 14 residues. V was pared by 2 bases and J by 0 bases, with 8 bases between. Germline V gene lookup returns CDR1 GTSNPN and CDR2 SVGIG (reference sequence). The CDR3 DNA reads TGTGCCTGGAGTACCTCTGTTAGCAATCAGCCCCAGCATTTT. This gives the protein CAWSTSVSNQPQHF.

This clone has more than one count but fewer than ten. The chain employs TRBV5-1 and TRBJ2-2, with D possibly being TRBD1 (6 bases). Per germline, CDR1 SGHRS and CDR2 YFSETQ. This CDR3 has 14 residues. Trimming pared 3 bases from V and 3 bases from J, leaving 9 bases between. CDR3 residues: CASSYREHTGELFF. The CDR3 DNA sequence: TGCGCCAGCAGCTACAGGGAGCACACCGGGGAGCTGTTTTTT.

This clone was found a few times. This specimen includes other DNA sequences encoding the same CDR3. J is TRBJ2-1 and V is TRBV7-3; 7 nucleotides line up with TRBD2. V dropped 1 base and J dropped 7; count of bases not matched to a gene: 4. The CDR3 spans 14 residues. CDR1 is SGHTA, CDR2 FQGTGA, per germline. The CDR3 DNA is TGTGCCAGCAGCTTAAGTCTAGCGGTTAATGAGCAGTTCTTC. This encodes CASSLSLAVNEQFF.

The gene calls are TRBV5-3 and TRBJ2-1, with D hard to call. TRBV5-3 is flagged as an ORF with uncertain function. This CDR3 has 16 residues. Deletions cut 6 bases from V and 5 bases from J, with 21 bases between. CDR3 nucleotide sequence: TGTGCCAGAATCAGACGACATACGGATTGGAACAATGAGCAGTTCTTC. It codes for CARIRRHTDWNNEQFF.

V is TRBV6-6 and J is TRBJ2-1; 13 bases fit TRBD2. V lost 5 bases to trimming and J lost 5 bases; unmatched junction nucleotides: 3. The CDR3 sequence is 15 residues long. In germline, CDR1 is MNHNY, CDR2 SVGAGI (reference sequence). CDR3 region: CASSGGLAGNNEQFF. The CDR3 DNA sequence: TGTGCCAGCAGTGGGGGACTAGCGGGGAACAATGAGCAGTTCTTC.

The chain joins TRBV6-1 to TRBJ1-1, with D maybe TRBD1 (5 bases). V was pared by 7 bases and J by 3 bases, with 12 bases between. From germline, CDR1 is MNHNS and CDR2 SASEGT. The CDR3 consists of 13 residues. CDR3 nucleotide sequence: TGTGCCAGCAATTTCGGGGCCTACACTGAAGCTTTCTTT. It yields the protein CASNFGAYTEAFF.

V is TRBV30 and J is TRBJ2-5, with 8 bases fitting TRBD1. The V segment lost 0 bases and the J segment 5 bases; nucleotides outside the gene matches: 5. The CDR3 length is 14 residues. CDR1 is GTSNPN, CDR2 SVGIG, per germline (reference sequence). In nucleotides, the CDR3 is TGTGCCTGGAGTGTAGGCAGGGGGCCCGAGACCCAGTACTTC. It translates to CAWSVGRGPETQYF.

This rearrangement joins TRBV7-6 to TRBJ2-3; TRBD2 matches 7 bases. The trim removed 1 base at V and 3 bases at J, leaving 7 bases unmatched. This CDR3 is built from 16 residues. Germline CDR1 SGHVS, CDR2 FNYEAQ. Here the CDR3 DNA reads TGTGCCAGCAGCTTAGAGAGCGGGGAGGGGACAGATACGCAGTATTTT. Translation: CASSLESGEGTDTQYF.

The chain has TRBV7-2 and TRBJ2-3, with D possibly being TRBD2 (5 bases). The germline CDR1 and CDR2 sequences are SGHTA and FQGNSA. This CDR3 region has 13 residues. Trimming stripped 3 bases from V and 6 bases from J, with 10 bases between. The CDR3 protein is CASSLKGVDTQYF. DNA of the CDR3: TGTGCCAGCAGCTTGAAGGGAGTGGATACGCAGTATTTT.

The chain joins TRBV5-1 to TRBJ2-2; 10 bases are a match to TRBD2. Trimming at V came to 0 bases and at J to 4 bases, leaving 9 bases not matched to a gene. The length of the CDR3 is 18 residues. Germline lookup yields CDR1 SGHRS and CDR2 YFSETQ. CDR3 sequence: CASSLVVPSGRFTGELFF. CDR3 sequence (DNA): TGCGCCAGCAGCTTGGTCGTGCCTAGCGGGAGATTCACCGGGGAGCTGTTTTTT.

CDR3 loop: CASSQDRGGGTGELFF. As DNA, the CDR3 is TGTGCCAGCAGCCAAGACAGGGGGGGCGGCACCGGGGAGCTGTTTTTT. The chain couples TRBV4-2 to TRBJ2-2; D tentatively reads TRBD1 or TRBD2 (7 bases each). Germline V lookup: CDR1 LGHNA, CDR2 YNFKEQ. There are 16 residues in the CDR3. The ends were cut back, 0 bases at V and 4 bases at J, with 12 bases in the middle.

The CDR3 here is CSVARARINEQFF. DNA of the CDR3: TGCAGCGTTGCCAGGGCCCGGATCAATGAGCAGTTCTTC. The chain joins TRBV29-1 to TRBJ2-1, with D perhaps matching TRBD1 (5 bases). From germline, CDR1 is SQVTM and CDR2 ANQGSEA. This CDR3 has 13 residues. V was clipped by 4 bases and J by 6 bases, with 13 bases between them.

The CDR3 DNA reads TGTGCCAGTGCCTGGGCCTCTGGAAACACCATATATTTT. It codes for CASAWASGNTIYF. The chain employs TRBV19 and TRBJ1-3; D is uncertain. Germline loops: CDR1 LNHDA, CDR2 SQIVND (reference sequence). The V end was cut by 8 bases, the J end by 0 bases, with 8 bases between. The CDR3 has 13 residues.

There are a few counts of this clone. This sample also contains other DNA sequences that code for the same CDR3. The V and J genes are TRBV2 and TRBJ1-3; D gene ambiguous. Trimming left V 7 bases short and J 1 base short, with 5 bases between. CDR3 length equals 12 residues. CDR1 and CDR2 from the germline V gene are SNHLY and FYNNEI. DNA of the CDR3: TGTGCCAGCACGTCTTCTGGAAACACCATATATTTT. Translated: CASTSSGNTIYF.

The J gene is TRBJ1-3, the V gene TRBV5-1, with 7 nucleotides matching TRBD1. Germline CDR1 and CDR2: SGHRS and YFSETQ. This CDR3 is built from 13 residues. Losses at the gene ends were 3 bases for V and 4 bases for J; bases not matched to a gene: 1. DNA of the CDR3: TGCGCCAGCAGCTCGGGACAGGGAAACACCATATATTTT. It translates to CASSSGQGNTIYF.

This sequence joins TRBV7-2 and TRBJ1-2; possible D gene TRBD1, 5 bases. CDR3 length: 16 residues. V was trimmed by 1 base and J by 4 bases, leaving 16 bases between them. Germline CDR1 and CDR2: SGHTA and FQGNSA. CDR3 amino acids: CASSLVGGPNVYGYTF. In DNA form, the CDR3 reads TGTGCCAGCAGCTTAGTGGGGGGACCGAATGTCTATGGCTACACCTTC.

This clone appeared a few times. V gene TRBV6-5 combines with J gene TRBJ2-6; tentative D call: TRBD2 (6 bases). The germline V gene has CDR1 MNHEY and CDR2 SVGAGI. Trimming cost V 3 bases and J 7 bases, with 10 bases left between them. This CDR3 region has 14 residues. CDR3 sequence (DNA): TGTGCCAGCAGTTATAGGGACTTAGCCAACGTCCTGACTTTC. Translation: CASSYRDLANVLTF.